This T cell receptor beta chain was identified during a study of persistence of HIV-infected CD4 T cells. The wider study: CD4+ T cells responding to CMV or HIV-1 Gag were isolated. The study, taken as a whole, reports: Rare CMV-responding cells carrying HIV-1 proviruses were not analyzed separately for TCR.

Regarding this clone: Antigen specificity is unknown.

Stimulation used 8 to 10 ug/mL lysate from CMV-infected fibroblasts. CD40L/CD69 double-negative CD45RO-high memory CD4+ T cells were collected. Suppressive ART was started during chronic HIV-1 infection in these adults. Undetectable plasma HIV-1 RNA below 50 copies/mL lasted at least 4 years. From germline, CDR1 is SEHNR and CDR2 FQNEAQ (reference sequence). The CDR3 extends over 12 amino acids. Trimming left V 3 bases short and J 11 bases short, with 10 bases between. This was the immunoSEQ version 4 assay in survey mode. Generated by immunoSEQ multiplex PCR, the TCRdb table keeps only in-frame clones and is missing some. In the table there are some 30,000 clones, 82% of which are singletons.

The TCR sequence derives from an adult woman with HIV who was CMV-seropositive. Sequenced here: CD4+ T cells sorted from PBMCs after approximately 18-hour stimulation, sampled from a patient who received antiretroviral therapy. The chain uses TRBV7-9 and TRBJ2-2; no clear D. Here the CDR3 DNA reads TGTGCCAGCAGCTTTACGGGTCTTGAGCTGTTTTTT. Its translation is CASSFTGLELFF.